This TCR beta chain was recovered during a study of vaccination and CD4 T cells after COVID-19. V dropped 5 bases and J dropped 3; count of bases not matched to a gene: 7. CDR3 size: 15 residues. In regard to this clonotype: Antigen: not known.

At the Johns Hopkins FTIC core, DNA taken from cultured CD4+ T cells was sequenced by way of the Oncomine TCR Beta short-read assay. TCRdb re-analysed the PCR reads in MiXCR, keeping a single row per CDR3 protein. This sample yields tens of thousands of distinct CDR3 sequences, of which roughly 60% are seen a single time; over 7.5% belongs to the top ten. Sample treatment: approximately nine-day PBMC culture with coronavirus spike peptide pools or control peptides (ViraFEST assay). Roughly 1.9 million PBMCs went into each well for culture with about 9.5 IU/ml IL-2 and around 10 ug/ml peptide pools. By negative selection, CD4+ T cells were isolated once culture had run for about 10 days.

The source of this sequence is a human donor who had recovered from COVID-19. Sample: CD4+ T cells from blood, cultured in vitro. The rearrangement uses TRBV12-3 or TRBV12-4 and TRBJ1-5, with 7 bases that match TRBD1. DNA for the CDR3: TGTGCCAGCAGTCGGGACAGACAAGACAATCAGCCCCAGCATTTT. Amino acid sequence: CASSRDRQDNQPQHF.